A selection of T cell receptor beta chains follows, all from one sample in a study of cytomegalovirus exposure and HLA in healthy donors. The protocol was immunoSEQ multiplex PCR, while the TCRdb copy is restricted to in-frame clones and leaves out a portion. The table has around 100,000 clones, approximately 76% seen once; the top ten hold around 19%. The sequencing input was PBMCs. The origin of the receptors is a woman aged 60 to 75 in good health and CMV-seropositive. Each CDR3 is given with its conserved first and last residue. D genes are given only for firm matches. Clone sizes are given selectively: once, few, many, or a class where the clone is expanded.

TGTGCCAGCGCTTGGCGGGAATCTAGAGAGCAGTACTTC	CASAWRESREQYF	NA	TRBV27	TRBJ2-7	NA
TGCGCCAGCAGCCAAGCTACGACAACGCAAGCCCAGCCCCAGCATTTT	CASSQATTTQAQPQHF	NA	TRBV4-1	TRBJ1-5	NA
TGTGCCAGCAGCCGAGCGGGAGTAGAGACCCAGTACTTC	CASSRAGVETQYF	TRBD2	TRBV7-9	TRBJ2-5	NA
TGCGCCAGCAGCTCCGGGACTAGCCTCTGGAATGAGCAGTTCTTC	CASSSGTSLWNEQFF	TRBD2	TRBV5-1	TRBJ2-1	NA
TGTGCCAGCAGTGAAGGGGGCGCCGCCCAAGAGACCCAGTACTTC	CASSEGGAAQETQYF	TRBD1	TRBV28	TRBJ2-5	NA
TGCGCCAGCAGCCAAGTTGGGACAGGGCTCTCTCTACCTGGGGCCAACGTCCTGACTTTC	CASSQVGTGLSLPGANVLTF	TRBD1	TRBV4-1	TRBJ2-6	few
TGCGCCAGCAGCCCAGGGCCCTTCACCAACACTGAAGCTTTCTTT	CASSPGPFTNTEAFF	NA	TRBV4-1	TRBJ1-1	NA
TGTGCCAGCAGCTTGGACTTGGTAGCTCCTGAAGCTTTCTTT	CASSLDLVAPEAFF	NA	TRBV5-4	TRBJ1-1	once
TGTGCTAGTGGTTTGGGCGGGACTCAAGAGACCCAGTACTTC	CASGLGGTQETQYF	NA	TRBV12-5	TRBJ2-5	NA
TGTGCCAGCAGCCCGACAGTGGATTGGACTGAAGCTTTCTTT	CASSPTVDWTEAFF	NA	TRBV7-9	TRBJ1-1	NA
TGTGCCAGCAGCTTAGGCGTCTCTTCTTCCTACAATGAGCAGTTCTTC	CASSLGVSSSYNEQFF	NA	TRBV7-9	TRBJ2-1	once
TGCGCCAGCAGCCAAGTACTAGCGGGTGACACCGGGGAGCTGTTTTTT	CASSQVLAGDTGELFF	TRBD2	TRBV4-1	TRBJ2-2	few
TGTGCCAGTTTACAGGGGGCGTCCAGTCAGCCCCAGCATTTT	CASLQGASSQPQHF	TRBD1	TRBV6-1	TRBJ1-5	NA
TGTGCCAGCAGCAAGACGGAAAGGAGCTCACCCCTCCACTTT	CASSKTERSSPLHF	NA	TRBV21-1	TRBJ1-6	few
TGCAGTGCTAGGGTACTCGGGGGCTACACCTTC	CSARVLGGYTF	NA	TRBV20-1	TRBJ1-2	NA
TGCAGCGTGGCCCCGGGACTCGGCCCCCAAGAGACCCAGTACTTC	CSVAPGLGPQETQYF	NA	TRBV29-1	TRBJ2-5	NA
TGTGCCAGCTCACCGCAGGCCGGGGAGCTGTTTTTT	CASSPQAGELFF	NA	TRBV18	TRBJ2-2	NA
TGCGCCAGCAGTGTCAGGGGGCGAATGAACACTGAAGCTTTCTTT	CASSVRGRMNTEAFF	TRBD1	TRBV10-2	TRBJ1-1	once
TGTGCCTGGAGAGCCGACAGCTCTGGAAACACCATATATTTT	CAWRADSSGNTIYF	NA	TRBV30	TRBJ1-3	NA
TGTGCCAGCACCGAAGGTCACAGCCCCCAAGAGACCCAGTACTTC	CASTEGHSPQETQYF	NA	TRBV2	TRBJ2-5	NA
TGTGCCAGCAGTTTATCCGGGTATTCCTCCTACGAGCAGTACTTC	CASSLSGYSSYEQYF	NA	TRBV27	TRBJ2-7	NA
TGTGCCAGCAGTCGGAGGAGCGGGGAGACCCAGTACTTC	CASSRRSGETQYF	NA	TRBV25-1	TRBJ2-5	once
TGTGCCACCGCGACAGGGTTCAATCAGCCCCAGCATTTT	CATATGFNQPQHF	TRBD1	TRBV10-3	TRBJ1-5	once
TGTGCCAGCAAAGGGGGACTAGCGGGGTACGAGCAGTACTTC	CASKGGLAGYEQYF	TRBD2	TRBV9	TRBJ2-7	once
TGTGCCAGCAGCTTAAGGAGGGCTCTGAACACTGAAGCTTTCTTT	CASSLRRALNTEAFF	NA	TRBV11-2	TRBJ1-1	NA
TGTGCCAGCTCACCACTTCAGGGCATGGGTGGCTACACCTTC	CASSPLQGMGGYTF	NA	TRBV18	TRBJ1-2	NA
TGTGCCAGCAGTTTAGCGGGAGGTAGAAATGAGCAGTTCTTC	CASSLAGGRNEQFF	TRBD2	TRBV2	TRBJ2-1	NA
TGTGCCAGCAGCCTAACGGGTTTAGCGGGAGGCACAGATACGCAGTATTTT	CASSLTGLAGGTDTQYF	TRBD2	TRBV7-3	TRBJ2-3	NA
TGTGCCAGCAGACTAGGGAATGAGCAGTTCTTC	CASRLGNEQFF	NA	TRBV6-5	TRBJ2-1	NA
TGTGCCAGCAGCTTAGGGGGAGGGAACACTGAAGCTTTCTTT	CASSLGGGNTEAFF	NA	TRBV7-9	TRBJ1-1	few
TGCGCCAGCAGCACACAGGTATCTGGAAACACCATATATTTT	CASSTQVSGNTIYF	NA	TRBV5-1	TRBJ1-3	once
TGTGCCTGGAGTGTCACAGGTTCGAGCTCTGGAAACACCATATATTTT	CAWSVTGSSSGNTIYF	NA	TRBV30	TRBJ1-3	NA
TGTGCCAGCAGTCGAAGCGGGAGGACCTACAATGAGCAGTTCTTC	CASSRSGRTYNEQFF	TRBD2	TRBV6-5	TRBJ2-1	NA
TGTGCCAGTAGTTCACAGGGATACTATGGCTACACCTTC	CASSSQGYYGYTF	NA	TRBV19	TRBJ1-2	few
TGCGCCACGGGACTAGCGGGAGTCACCGATACGCAGTATTTT	CATGLAGVTDTQYF	TRBD2	TRBV5-1	TRBJ2-3	NA
TGTGCCAGCAGCCAAAGCCTACAACTACGTAATTCACCCCTCCACTTT	CASSQSLQLRNSPLHF	NA	TRBV5-4	TRBJ1-6	NA
TGTGCCAGCTCATCTCAGGACAGGAACACTGAAGCTTTCTTT	CASSSQDRNTEAFF	NA	TRBV18	TRBJ1-1	NA
TGTGCCAGCACCTCTATTCAAGGAGTCGCTCGTACCTATGGCTACACCTTC	CASTSIQGVARTYGYTF	NA	TRBV13	TRBJ1-2	NA
TGTGCCAGCAGTACCGGGACAGCGACGCCCGAGCAGTACTTC	CASSTGTATPEQYF	TRBD1	TRBV28	TRBJ2-7	once
TGTGCCAGCAGTTACGACAGGGCACCCGGGGAGCTGTTTTTT	CASSYDRAPGELFF	TRBD1	TRBV6-5	TRBJ2-2	NA
TGTGCCAGCAGCCCCGGACAGGGGGCATCCTACGAGCAGTACTTC	CASSPGQGASYEQYF	TRBD1	TRBV7-8	TRBJ2-7	NA
TGCGCCAGCAGCCCGGACAGTTTCACTGAAGCTTTCTTT	CASSPDSFTEAFF	NA	TRBV5-1	TRBJ1-1	few
TGTGCCAGCAGCCCGCCGGGACAGGGGGATGAGCAGTTCTTC	CASSPPGQGDEQFF	TRBD1	TRBV5-6	TRBJ2-1	few
TGCGCCAGCAGCTTACAGGGGGACCAAGAGACCCAGTACTTC	CASSLQGDQETQYF	TRBD1	TRBV4-1	TRBJ2-5	NA